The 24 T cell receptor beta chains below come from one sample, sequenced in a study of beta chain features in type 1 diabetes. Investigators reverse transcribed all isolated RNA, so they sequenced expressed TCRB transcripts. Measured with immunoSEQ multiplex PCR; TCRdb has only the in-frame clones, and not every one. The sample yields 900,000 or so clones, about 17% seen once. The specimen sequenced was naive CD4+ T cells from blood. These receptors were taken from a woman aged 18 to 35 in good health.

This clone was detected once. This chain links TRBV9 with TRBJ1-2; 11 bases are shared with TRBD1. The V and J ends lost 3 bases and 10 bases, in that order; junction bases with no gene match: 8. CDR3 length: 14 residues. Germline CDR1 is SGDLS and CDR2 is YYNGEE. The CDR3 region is CASSARTGGELYTF. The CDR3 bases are TGTGCCAGCAGCGCCCGGACAGGGGGCGAACTCTACACCTTC.

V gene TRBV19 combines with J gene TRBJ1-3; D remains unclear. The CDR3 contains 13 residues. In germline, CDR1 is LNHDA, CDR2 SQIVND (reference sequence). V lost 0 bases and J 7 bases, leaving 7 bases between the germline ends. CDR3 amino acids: CASSIDRRNTIYF. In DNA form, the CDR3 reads TGTGCCAGTAGTATAGATCGTCGCAACACCATATATTTT.

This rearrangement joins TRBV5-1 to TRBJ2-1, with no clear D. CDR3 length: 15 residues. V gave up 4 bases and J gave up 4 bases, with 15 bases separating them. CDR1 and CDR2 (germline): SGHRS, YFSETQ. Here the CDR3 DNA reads TGCGCCAGCAGCAGGAAGCCCGACTGGTACAATGAGCAGTTCTTC. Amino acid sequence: CASSRKPDWYNEQFF.

The CDR3: CASSLAVTAKANYGYTF. The CDR3 DNA reads TGTGCCAGCAGCTTAGCGGTGACAGCCAAAGCTAACTATGGCTACACCTTC. The chain couples TRBV7-8 to TRBJ1-2; D is perhaps TRBD1 (5 bases). Germline-derived CDR1 and CDR2 are SGHVS and FQNEAQ. The V end was cut by 0 bases, the J end by 0 bases, with 14 bases between. This CDR3 has 17 amino acids. The entire variable domain, with the rest obtained from reference TRBV7-8 and TRBJ1-2, is as follows: GAGVSQSPRYKVAKRGQDVALRCDPISGHVSLFWYQQALGQGPEFLTYFQNEAQLDKSGLPSDRFFAERPEGSVSTLKIQRTQQEDSAVYLCASSLAVTAKANYGYTFGSGTRLTVV.

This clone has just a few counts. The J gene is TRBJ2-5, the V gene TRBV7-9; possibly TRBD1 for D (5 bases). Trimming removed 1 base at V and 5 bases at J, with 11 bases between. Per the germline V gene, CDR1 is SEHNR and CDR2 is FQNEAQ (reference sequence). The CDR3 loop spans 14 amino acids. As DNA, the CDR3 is TGTGCCAGCAGCTTAGTGCCAGGGTGGGAGACCCAGTACTTC. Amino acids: CASSLVPGWETQYF.

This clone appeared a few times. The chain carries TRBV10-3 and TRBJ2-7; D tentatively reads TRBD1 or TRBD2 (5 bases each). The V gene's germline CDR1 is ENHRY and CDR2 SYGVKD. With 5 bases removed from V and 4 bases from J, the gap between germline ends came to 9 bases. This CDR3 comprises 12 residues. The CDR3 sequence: CAISPGPYEQYF. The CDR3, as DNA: TGTGCCATCAGTCCGGGGCCTTACGAGCAGTACTTC.

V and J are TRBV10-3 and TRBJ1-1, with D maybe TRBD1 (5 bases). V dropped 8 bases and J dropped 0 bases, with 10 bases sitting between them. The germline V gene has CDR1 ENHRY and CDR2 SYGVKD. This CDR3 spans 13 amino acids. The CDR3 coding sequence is TGTGCCATCGTTGACAGTATGAACACTGAAGCTTTCTTT. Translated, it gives CAIVDSMNTEAFF.

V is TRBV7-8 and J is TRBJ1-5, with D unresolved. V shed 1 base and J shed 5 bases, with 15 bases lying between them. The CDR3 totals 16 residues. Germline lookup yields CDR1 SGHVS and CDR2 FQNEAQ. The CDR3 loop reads CASSLVRVPYDQPQHF. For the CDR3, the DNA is TGTGCCAGCAGCTTAGTAAGGGTCCCCTATGATCAGCCCCAGCATTTT.

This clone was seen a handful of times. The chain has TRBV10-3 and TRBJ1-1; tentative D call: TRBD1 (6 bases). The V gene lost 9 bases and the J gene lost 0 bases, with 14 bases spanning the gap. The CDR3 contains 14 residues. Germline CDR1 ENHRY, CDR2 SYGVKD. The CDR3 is CAIRTAFMNTEAFF. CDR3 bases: TGTGCCATTCGGACAGCCTTTATGAACACTGAAGCTTTCTTT.

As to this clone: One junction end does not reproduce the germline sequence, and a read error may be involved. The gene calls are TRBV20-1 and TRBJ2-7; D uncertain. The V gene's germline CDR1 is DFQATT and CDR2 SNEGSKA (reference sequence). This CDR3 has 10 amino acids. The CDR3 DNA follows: TGCAGTGCTAGCTCCCACGAGCAGTACTTC. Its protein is CSASSHEQYF.

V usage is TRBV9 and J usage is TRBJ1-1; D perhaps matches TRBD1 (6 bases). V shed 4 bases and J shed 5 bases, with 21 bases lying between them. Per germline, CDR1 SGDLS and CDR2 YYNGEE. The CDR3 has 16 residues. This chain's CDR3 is CASSPRGGRGLTEAFF. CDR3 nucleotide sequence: TGTGCCAGCAGCCCCCGGGGGGGCAGGGGTCTGACTGAAGCTTTCTTT.

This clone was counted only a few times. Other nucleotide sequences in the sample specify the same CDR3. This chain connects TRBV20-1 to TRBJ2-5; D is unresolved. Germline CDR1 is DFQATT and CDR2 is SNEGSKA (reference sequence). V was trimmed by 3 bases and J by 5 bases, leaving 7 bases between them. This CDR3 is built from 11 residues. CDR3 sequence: CSASLGETQYF. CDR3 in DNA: TGCAGTGCTAGTCTAGGCGAGACCCAGTACTTC.

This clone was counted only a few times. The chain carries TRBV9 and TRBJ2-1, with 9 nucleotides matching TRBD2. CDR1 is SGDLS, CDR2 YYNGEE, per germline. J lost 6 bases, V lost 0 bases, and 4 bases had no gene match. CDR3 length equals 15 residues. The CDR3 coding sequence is TGTGCCAGCAGCGTAGACATAGCGGGAGCCAATGAGCAGTTCTTC. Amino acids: CASSVDIAGANEQFF.

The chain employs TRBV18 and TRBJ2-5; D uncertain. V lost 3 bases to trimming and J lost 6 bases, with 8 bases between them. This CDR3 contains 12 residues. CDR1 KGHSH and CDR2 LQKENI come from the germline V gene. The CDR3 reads CASSPKVQTQYF. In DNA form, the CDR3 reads TGTGCCAGCTCACCGAAAGTCCAGACCCAGTACTTC.

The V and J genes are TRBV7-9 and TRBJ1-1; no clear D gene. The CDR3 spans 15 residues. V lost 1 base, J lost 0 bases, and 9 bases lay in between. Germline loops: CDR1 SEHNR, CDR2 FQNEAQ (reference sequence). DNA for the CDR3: TGTGCCAGCAGCTTAGTTCCAGGCATGAACACTGAAGCTTTCTTT. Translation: CASSLVPGMNTEAFF. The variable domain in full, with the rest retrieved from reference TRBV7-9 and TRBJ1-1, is DTGVSQNPRHKITKRGQNVTFRCDPISEHNRLYWYRQTLGQGPEFLTYFQNEAQLEKSRLLSDRFSAERPKGSFSTLEIQRTEQGDSAMYLCASSLVPGMNTEAFFGQGTRLTVV.

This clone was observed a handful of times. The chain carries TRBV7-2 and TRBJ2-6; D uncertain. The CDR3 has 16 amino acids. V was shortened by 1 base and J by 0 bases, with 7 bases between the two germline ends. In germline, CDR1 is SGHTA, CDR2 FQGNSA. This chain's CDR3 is CASSLGYTSGANVLTF. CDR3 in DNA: TGTGCCAGCAGCTTAGGATATACCTCTGGGGCCAACGTCCTGACTTTC.

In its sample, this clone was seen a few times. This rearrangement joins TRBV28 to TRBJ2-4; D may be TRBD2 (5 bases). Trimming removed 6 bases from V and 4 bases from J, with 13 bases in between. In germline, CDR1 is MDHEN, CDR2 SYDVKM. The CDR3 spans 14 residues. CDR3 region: CASRNTGSKNIQYF. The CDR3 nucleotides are TGTGCCAGCAGAAACACGGGGTCAAAAAACATTCAGTACTTC.

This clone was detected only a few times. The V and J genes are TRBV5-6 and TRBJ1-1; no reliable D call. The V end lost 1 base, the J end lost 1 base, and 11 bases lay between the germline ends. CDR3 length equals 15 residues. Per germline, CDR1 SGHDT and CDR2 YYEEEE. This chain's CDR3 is CASSLRTASNTEAFF. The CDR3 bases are TGTGCCAGCAGCTTGCGAACTGCGTCGAACACTGAAGCTTTCTTT.

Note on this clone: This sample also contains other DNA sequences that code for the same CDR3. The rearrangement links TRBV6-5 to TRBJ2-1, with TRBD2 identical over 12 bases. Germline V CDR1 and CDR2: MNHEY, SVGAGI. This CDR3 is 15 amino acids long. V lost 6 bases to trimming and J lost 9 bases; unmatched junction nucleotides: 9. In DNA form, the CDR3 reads TGTGCCAGCAGCCTGACTAGCGGGAGATCGGGTGAGCAGTTCTTC. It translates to CASSLTSGRSGEQFF.

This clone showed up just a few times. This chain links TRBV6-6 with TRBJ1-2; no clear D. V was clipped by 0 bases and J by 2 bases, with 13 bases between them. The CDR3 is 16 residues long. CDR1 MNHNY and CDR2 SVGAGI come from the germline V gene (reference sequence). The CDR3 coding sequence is TGTGCCAGCAGTTACTCGCCGCCTGAAAGCAACTATGGCTACACCTTC. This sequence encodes CASSYSPPESNYGYTF.

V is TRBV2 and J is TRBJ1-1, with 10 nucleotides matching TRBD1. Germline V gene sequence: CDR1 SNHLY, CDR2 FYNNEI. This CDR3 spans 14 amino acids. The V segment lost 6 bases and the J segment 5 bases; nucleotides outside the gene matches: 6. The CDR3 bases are TGTGCCAGCAGCACCGGGACAGGGGTGACTGAAGCTTTCTTT. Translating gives CASSTGTGVTEAFF.

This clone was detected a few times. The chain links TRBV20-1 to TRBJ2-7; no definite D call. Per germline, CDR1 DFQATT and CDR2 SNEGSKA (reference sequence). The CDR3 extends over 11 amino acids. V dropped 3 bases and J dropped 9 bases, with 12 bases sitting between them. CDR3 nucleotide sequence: TGCAGTGCTAGGCGAGAAAACCCGCAGTACTTC. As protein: CSARRENPQYF.

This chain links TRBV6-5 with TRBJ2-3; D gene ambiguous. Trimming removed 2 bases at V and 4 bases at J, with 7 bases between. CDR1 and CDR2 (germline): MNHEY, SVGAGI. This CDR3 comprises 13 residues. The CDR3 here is CASSYDGADTQYF. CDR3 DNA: TGTGCCAGCAGTTACGACGGTGCAGATACGCAGTATTTT.

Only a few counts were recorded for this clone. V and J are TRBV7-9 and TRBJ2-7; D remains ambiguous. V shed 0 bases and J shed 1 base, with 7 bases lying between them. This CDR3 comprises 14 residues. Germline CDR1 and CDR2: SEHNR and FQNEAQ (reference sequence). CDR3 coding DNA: TGTGCCAGCAGCTTAGCCGACGGTTCCTACGAGCAGTACTTC. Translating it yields CASSLADGSYEQYF.